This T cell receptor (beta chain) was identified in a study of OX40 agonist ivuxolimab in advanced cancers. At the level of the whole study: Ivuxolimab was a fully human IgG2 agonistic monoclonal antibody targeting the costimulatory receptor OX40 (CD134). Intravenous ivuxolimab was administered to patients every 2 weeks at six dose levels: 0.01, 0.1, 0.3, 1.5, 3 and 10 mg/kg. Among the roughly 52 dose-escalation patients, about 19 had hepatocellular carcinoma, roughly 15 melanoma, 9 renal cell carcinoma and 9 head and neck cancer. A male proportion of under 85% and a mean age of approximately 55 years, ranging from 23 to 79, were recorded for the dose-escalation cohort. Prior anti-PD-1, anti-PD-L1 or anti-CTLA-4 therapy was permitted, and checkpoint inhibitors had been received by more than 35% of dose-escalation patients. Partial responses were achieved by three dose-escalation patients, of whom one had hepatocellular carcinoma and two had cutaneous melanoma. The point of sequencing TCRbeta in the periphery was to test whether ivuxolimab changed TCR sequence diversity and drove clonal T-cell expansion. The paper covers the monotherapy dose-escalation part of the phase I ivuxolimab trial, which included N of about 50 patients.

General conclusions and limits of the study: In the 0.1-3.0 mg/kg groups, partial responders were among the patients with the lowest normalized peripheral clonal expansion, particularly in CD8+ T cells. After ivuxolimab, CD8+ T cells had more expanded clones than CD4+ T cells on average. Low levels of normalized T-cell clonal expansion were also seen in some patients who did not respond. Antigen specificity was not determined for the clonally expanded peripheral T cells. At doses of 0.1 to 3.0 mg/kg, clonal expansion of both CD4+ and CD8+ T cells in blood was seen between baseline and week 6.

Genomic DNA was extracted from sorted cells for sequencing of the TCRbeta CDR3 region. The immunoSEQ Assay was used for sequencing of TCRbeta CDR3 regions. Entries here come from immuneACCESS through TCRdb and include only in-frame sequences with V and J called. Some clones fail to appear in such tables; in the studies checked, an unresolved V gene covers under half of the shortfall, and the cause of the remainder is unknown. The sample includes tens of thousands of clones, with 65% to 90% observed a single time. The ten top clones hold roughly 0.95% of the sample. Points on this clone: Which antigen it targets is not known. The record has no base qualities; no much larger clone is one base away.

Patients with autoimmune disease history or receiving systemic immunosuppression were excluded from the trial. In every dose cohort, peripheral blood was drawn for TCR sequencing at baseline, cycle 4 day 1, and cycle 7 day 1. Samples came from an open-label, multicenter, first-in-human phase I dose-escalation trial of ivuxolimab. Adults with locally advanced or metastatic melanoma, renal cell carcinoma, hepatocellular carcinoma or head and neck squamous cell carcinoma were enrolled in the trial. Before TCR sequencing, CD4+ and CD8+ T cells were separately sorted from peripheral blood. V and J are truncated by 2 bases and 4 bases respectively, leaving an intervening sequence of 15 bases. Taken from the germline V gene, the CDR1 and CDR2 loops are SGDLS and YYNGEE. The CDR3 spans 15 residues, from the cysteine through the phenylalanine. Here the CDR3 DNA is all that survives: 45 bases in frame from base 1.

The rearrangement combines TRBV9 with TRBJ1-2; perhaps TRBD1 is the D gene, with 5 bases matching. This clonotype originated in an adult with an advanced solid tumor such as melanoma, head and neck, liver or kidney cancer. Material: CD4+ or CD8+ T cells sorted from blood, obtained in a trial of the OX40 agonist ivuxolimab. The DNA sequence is TGTGCCAGCAGCGTGGGTCATGGGGGTAGCTATGGCTACACCTTC. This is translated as CASSVGHGGSYGYTF.